Below, 17 T cell receptor beta chains from the same sample are listed, as sequenced in a study of OX40 agonist ivuxolimab in advanced cancers. Repertoires were generated with immunoSEQ multiplex PCR, while TCRdb's copy carries only in-frame clones and drops some. The sample shows 20,000 to 25,000 clones, approximately 88% of them seen only once. The material was CD4+ or CD8+ T cells sorted from blood, obtained in a trial of the OX40 agonist ivuxolimab. Receptors were obtained from an adult with an advanced solid tumor such as melanoma, head and neck, liver or kidney cancer.

V and J are TRBV7-9 and TRBJ2-3, with D maybe TRBD1 (5 bases). V lost 2 bases, J lost 4 bases, and 10 bases lay in between. This CDR3 has 14 amino acids. Germline V gene data show CDR1 as SEHNR and CDR2 as FQNEAQ (reference sequence). This CDR3 is CASSLSDRPDTQYF. The CDR3 DNA is TGTGCCAGCAGCTTATCTGACAGACCAGATACGCAGTATTTT.

This clone was detected once. The J gene is TRBJ2-5, the V gene TRBV4-1; D perhaps matches TRBD2 (5 bases). The closer fit of TRBJ2-7 to the DNA end suggests the J call may be wrong. Germline CDR1 reads MGHRA; CDR2 reads YSYEKL. The CDR3 covers 14 residues. The CDR3 DNA reads as TGCGCCAGCAGCCAAGAGACTATCTCCTACGAGCAGTACTTC. This codes for CASSQETISYEQYF.

This chain links TRBV9 with TRBJ1-3; D is unclear. Trimming cost V 4 bases and J 0 bases, with 14 bases left between them. Germline V gene sequence: CDR1 SGDLS, CDR2 YYNGEE. The CDR3 length is 16 residues. This CDR3 is CASSLNSPISGNTIYF. The CDR3 nucleotides are TGTGCCAGCAGCCTCAACAGTCCTATCTCTGGAAACACCATATATTTT.

This clone was recorded only once. The chain carries TRBV29-1 and TRBJ2-5, with D perhaps TRBD1 (6 bases). Germline lookup yields CDR1 SQVTM and CDR2 ANQGSEA. V was trimmed by 6 bases and J by 3 bases, leaving 17 bases between them. This CDR3 comprises 14 residues. CDR3 region: CSVGRRTEKETQYF. DNA of the CDR3: TGCAGCGTCGGCCGCCGGACAGAGAAAGAGACCCAGTACTTC. Based on the CDR3 plus reference TRBV29-1 and TRBJ2-5, the full variable domain is SAVISQKPSRDICQRGTSLTIQCQVDSQVTMMFWYRQQPGQSLTLIATANQGSEATYESGFVIDKFPISRPNLTFSTLTVSNMSPEDSSIYLCSVGRRTEKETQYFGPGTRLLVL.

The rearrangement links TRBV7-9 to TRBJ2-2; the match to TRBD1 covers 10 bases. The CDR3 covers 15 residues. Trimming took 7 bases from V and 8 from J; bases not matched to a gene: 10. Germline-derived CDR1 and CDR2 are SEHNR and FQNEAQ (reference sequence). The CDR3 DNA sequence: TGTGCCAGCACCCGGGGACAGGGGTCTTCTGGGGAGCTGTTTTTT. Its translation is CASTRGQGSSGELFF.

V gene TRBV11-2 combines with J gene TRBJ1-5; D gene unclear. Germline loops: CDR1 SGHAT, CDR2 FQNNGV. Between the trimmed V and J ends, which lost 0 bases and 5 bases, there was a span of 8 bases. This CDR3 contains 14 residues. The CDR3 reads CASSLEGDYQPQHF. CDR3 DNA sequence: TGTGCCAGCAGCTTAGAGGGAGATTATCAGCCCCAGCATTTT.

The chain uses TRBV13 and TRBJ2-3, with D possibly matching TRBD2 (6 bases). CDR1 and CDR2 from the germline V gene are PRHDT and FYEKMQ (reference sequence). This CDR3 is 16 amino acids long. The V and J ends lost 2 bases and 3 bases respectively, with 15 bases between them. As DNA, the CDR3 is TGTGCCAGCAGCTTATACGGGGAGGAGGATACAGATACGCAGTATTTT. It encodes CASSLYGEEDTDTQYF.

The V call is TRBV2, the J call TRBJ1-2; D may be TRBD1 (6 bases). The CDR3 loop spans 13 amino acids. In germline, CDR1 is SNHLY, CDR2 FYNNEI. Trimming left V 9 bases short and J 4 bases short, with 15 bases between. CDR3 coding DNA: TGTGCCAGTCCTCCAGGGGAGGTCTATGGCTACACCTTC. The encoded protein is CASPPGEVYGYTF. Variable domain in full (rest from reference TRBV2 and TRBJ1-2): EPEVTQTPSHQVTQMGQEVILRCVPISNHLYFYWYRQILGQKVEFLVSFYNNEISEKSEIFDDQFSVERPDGSNFTLKIRSTKLEDSAMYFCASPPGEVYGYTFGSGTRLTVV.

This chain uses TRBV19 with TRBJ1-1; D is perhaps TRBD1 (6 bases). CDR1 and CDR2 (germline): LNHDA, SQIVND (reference sequence). The germline V and J ends were trimmed by 3 bases and 1 base, with 12 bases remaining between them. This CDR3 has 15 amino acids. CDR3 in DNA: TGTGCCAGTAGTATGACGGGACATTGGAACACTGAAGCTTTCTTT. This codes for CASSMTGHWNTEAFF.

This chain links TRBV15 with TRBJ2-7; 7 nucleotides match TRBD2. The CDR3 is 14 residues long. The V segment lost 5 bases and the J segment 2 bases; nucleotides outside the gene matches: 6. CDR1 LNHNV and CDR2 YYDKDF come from the germline V gene (reference sequence). CDR3 loop: CATSFGGGTYEQYF. CDR3 bases: TGTGCCACCAGCTTTGGGGGGGGGACCTACGAGCAGTACTTC.

The genes are TRBV2 and TRBJ1-4; 9 nucleotides align to TRBD1. The V segment lost 5 bases and the J segment 5 bases; nucleotides outside the gene matches: 12. The germline CDR1 and CDR2 sequences are SNHLY and FYNNEI. The CDR3 consists of 17 residues. This CDR3 is CASSPSGQGRWNEKLFF. As DNA, the CDR3 is TGTGCCAGCAGTCCATCGGGACAGGGACGGTGGAATGAAAAACTGTTTTTT.

CDR3 sequence reads: CASSEVSGAYNQPQHF. CDR3 sequence (DNA): TGTGCCAGCAGTGAAGTTTCAGGGGCCTACAATCAGCCCCAGCATTTT. The chain recombines TRBV6-1 with TRBJ1-5, with a possible D match to TRBD1 (6 bases). Trimming left V 1 base short and J 3 bases short, with 13 bases between. CDR1 is MNHNS and CDR2 is SASEGT in the germline V gene. This CDR3 is 16 amino acids long.

The chain uses TRBV9 and TRBJ1-5, with a possible D match to TRBD1 (5 bases). V was clipped by 5 bases and J by 3 bases, with 12 bases between them. The germline V gene has CDR1 SGDLS and CDR2 YYNGEE. The CDR3 spans 14 residues. CDR3 DNA: TGTGCCAGCAGTAGAGCAGGGCCCAATCAGCCCCAGCATTTT. The encoded protein is CASSRAGPNQPQHF.

The V and J genes are TRBV19 and TRBJ2-2; D tentatively fits TRBD1 or TRBD2 (5 bases each). The length of the CDR3 is 17 residues. Germline CDR1 LNHDA, CDR2 SQIVND (reference sequence). V gave up 3 bases and J gave up 1 base, with 15 bases separating them. The CDR3, as DNA: TGTGCCAGTAGTATCAACCGGGACCCGAGGAACACCGGGGAGCTGTTTTTT. It encodes CASSINRDPRNTGELFF.

This clone has a handful of counts. The rearrangement joins TRBV7-3 to TRBJ2-1; TRBD2 matches at 8 bases. This CDR3 comprises 16 residues. Germline V lookup: CDR1 SGHTA, CDR2 FQGTGA. The V segment lost 5 bases and the J segment 7 bases; nucleotides outside the gene matches: 13. CDR3 DNA sequence: TGTGCCAGCAGCCCTACGGGGAGCGGGGGCCGGAATGAGCAGTTCTTC. It yields the protein CASSPTGSGGRNEQFF.

This sequence joins TRBV7-6 and TRBJ2-1; D is unresolved. Trimming took off 2 bases at V and 4 bases at J, with 3 bases between the two ends. CDR1 and CDR2 from the germline V gene are SGHVS and FNYEAQ. The CDR3 runs 12 residues. This CDR3 reads CASSLRYNEQFF. The CDR3 nucleotides are TGTGCCAGCAGCTTAAGATACAATGAGCAGTTCTTC.

The chain uses TRBV13 and TRBJ2-7; 14 nucleotides align to TRBD2. Germline-derived CDR1 and CDR2 are PRHDT and FYEKMQ (reference sequence). The CDR3 has 14 residues. V lost 5 bases and J lost 7; bases outside the gene matches: 4. For the CDR3, the DNA is TGTGCCAGCAGCGGGACTAGCGGGGGTGAAGAGCAGTACTTC. Its protein product is CASSGTSGGEEQYF. The entire variable domain, with the rest obtained from reference TRBV13 and TRBJ2-7, is as follows: AAGVIQSPRHLIKEKRETATLKCYPIPRHDTVYWYQQGPGQDPQFLISFYEKMQSDKGSIPDRFSAQQFSDYHSELNMSSLELGDSALYFCASSGTSGGEEQYFGPGTRLTVT.